The entry below describes one T cell receptor beta chain. The specificity of this receptor is unknown. No clone much larger than this one lies a single base away; base qualities are absent. The sample originates from a study of control samples from healthy donors and cancer patients (dated by TCRdb to 2020 to 2022). Library preparation used the immunoSEQ multiplex PCR assay. The clones in this table, taken by TCRdb from immuneACCESS, are in-frame only. Not every clone is retained; where verified, under half of the shortfall comes from an unresolved V gene, and the cause of the rest is unknown. In this sample the table shows about 140,000 clones, around 88% of which occur a single time. Of the sample, less than 2% is held by the ten largest clones. Sample: blood. The sequence was obtained from a young man in good health.

The CDR3 is CASSKGTEFTYEQYF. The DNA sequence is as follows: TGTGCCAGTAGTAAAGGGACAGAATTTACCTACGAGCAGTACTTC. The chain uses TRBV19 and TRBJ2-7; 7 bases in the junction line up with TRBD1. CDR1 and CDR2 (LNHDA, SQIVND) derive from the germline V gene (reference sequence). The CDR3 numbers 15 residues from cysteine through phenylalanine. Left in the record is the CDR3 DNA by itself, 45 bases read in frame from the first base. Unmatched junction bases come to 8, with V trimmed by 4 bases and J by 2 bases.